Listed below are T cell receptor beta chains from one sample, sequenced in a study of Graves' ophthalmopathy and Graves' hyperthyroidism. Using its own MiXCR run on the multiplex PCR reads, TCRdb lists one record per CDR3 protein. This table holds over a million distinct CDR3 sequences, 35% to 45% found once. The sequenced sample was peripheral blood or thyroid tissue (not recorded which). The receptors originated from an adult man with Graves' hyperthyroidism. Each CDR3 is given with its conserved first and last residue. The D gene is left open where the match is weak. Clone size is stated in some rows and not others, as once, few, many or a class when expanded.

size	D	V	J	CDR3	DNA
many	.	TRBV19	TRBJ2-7	CASSNPGQGLAYEQYF	TGTGCCAGTAGTAACCCGGGGCAGGGGCTAGCCTACGAGCAGTACTTC
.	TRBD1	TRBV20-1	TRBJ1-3	CSASTGDRNTIYF	TGCAGTGCTAGTACAGGGGATAGAAACACCATATATTTT
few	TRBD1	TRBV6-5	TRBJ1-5	CASSYGTGVRGQPQHF	TGTGCCAGCAGTTACGGGACAGGGGTTCGGGGACAGCCCCAGCATTTT
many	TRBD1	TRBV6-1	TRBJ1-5	CASRFGQGNQPQHF	TGTGCCAGCAGGTTCGGACAGGGCAATCAGCCCCAGCATTTT
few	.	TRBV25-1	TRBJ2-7	CAISEGTVSFSGYEQYF	TGTGCCATCAGTGAGGGGACGGTCTCCTTCTCCGGGTACGAGCAGTACTTC
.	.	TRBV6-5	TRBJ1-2	CASSYSRGISRGYTF	TGTGCCAGCAGTTACTCCAGGGGAATCTCCCGCGGCTACACCTTC
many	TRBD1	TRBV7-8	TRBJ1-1	CASSYERQGALAFF	TGTGCCAGCAGCTACGAACGACAGGGGGCTTTGGCTTTCTTT
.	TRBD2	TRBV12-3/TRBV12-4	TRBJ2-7	CASSLLTSGGPGPYEQYF	TGTGCCAGCAGTTTATTGACTAGCGGGGGGCCCGGTCCCTACGAGCAGTACTTC
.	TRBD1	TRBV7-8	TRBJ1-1	CASSDRGQNTEAFF	TGTGCCAGCAGTGACAGGGGGCAGAACACTGAAGCTTTCTTT
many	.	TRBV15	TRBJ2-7	CATSRDYGESYEQYF	TGTGCCACCAGCAGAGATTATGGGGAAAGCTACGAGCAGTACTTC
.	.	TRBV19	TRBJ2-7	CASSITGLVSYEQYF	TGTGCCAGTAGTATCACCGGGCTAGTCTCCTACGAGCAGTACTTC
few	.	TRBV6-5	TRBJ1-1	CASSLEMWFTEAFF	TGTGCCAGCAGTTTAGAGATGTGGTTCACTGAAGCTTTCTTT
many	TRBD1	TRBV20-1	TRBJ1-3	CSARGDRSGNTIYF	TGCAGTGCTAGAGGGGACAGATCTGGAAACACCATATATTTT
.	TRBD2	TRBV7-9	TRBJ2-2	CASSSQGLAGGGWTGELFF	TGTGCCAGCAGCTCCCAGGGACTAGCGGGAGGGGGATGGACCGGGGAGCTGTTTTTT
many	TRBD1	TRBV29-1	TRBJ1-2	CSVATRQGSRGYTF	TGCAGCGTTGCGACTAGACAGGGTAGTCGTGGCTACACCTTC
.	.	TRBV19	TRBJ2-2	CASSPGPLIRELFF	TGTGCCAGTAGTCCCGGACCACTCATTAGGGAGCTGTTTTTT
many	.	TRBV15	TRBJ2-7	CATSRSGTPSYEQYF	TGTGCCACCAGCCGGTCCGGGACACCTTCCTACGAGCAGTACTTC
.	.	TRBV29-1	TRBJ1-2	CSTDREDYGYTF	TGCAGCACCGACCGGGAGGACTATGGCTACACCTTC
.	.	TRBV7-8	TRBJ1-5	CASSLFGNSNQPQHF	TGTGCCAGCAGCTTGTTTGGGAATAGCAATCAGCCCCAGCATTTT
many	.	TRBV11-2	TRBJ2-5	CASRLRASMTQYF	TGTGCCAGCAGGTTACGGGCCTCTATGACCCAGTACTTC
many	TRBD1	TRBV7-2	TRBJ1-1	CASSSPPGTGNTEAFF	TGTGCCAGCAGCTCACCCCCCGGGACAGGGAACACTGAAGCTTTCTTT
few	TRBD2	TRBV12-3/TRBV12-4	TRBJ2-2	CASSGTSGDGELFF	TGTGCCAGCAGCGGGACTAGCGGAGACGGGGAGCTGTTTTTT
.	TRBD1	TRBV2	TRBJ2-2	CASIGTGLTGELFF	TGTGCCAGCATAGGGACAGGACTCACCGGGGAGCTGTTTTTT
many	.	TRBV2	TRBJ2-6	CASTDTGANVLTF	TGTGCCAGCACGGACACTGGGGCCAACGTCCTGACTTTC
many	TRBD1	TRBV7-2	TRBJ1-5	CASSFDSGTDKPQHF	TGTGCCAGCAGCTTCGACTCCGGGACAGATAAGCCCCAGCATTTT
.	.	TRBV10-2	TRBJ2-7	CASSRRGAGPGGHEQYF	TGCGCCAGCAGTCGGCGAGGGGCGGGACCCGGCGGGCACGAGCAGTACTTC
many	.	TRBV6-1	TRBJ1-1	CASSEQGRSTEAFF	TGTGCCAGCAGTGAACAGGGACGAAGCACTGAAGCTTTCTTT
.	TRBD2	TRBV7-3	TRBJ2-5	CASSSAGLAGSQETQYF	TGTGCCAGCAGCTCAGCAGGACTAGCGGGAAGCCAAGAGACCCAGTACTTC
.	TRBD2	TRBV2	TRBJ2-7	CASSEGTSGRSYEQYF	TGTGCCAGCAGTGAAGGGACTAGCGGGAGGAGCTACGAGCAGTACTTC
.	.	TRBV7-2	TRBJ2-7	CASSFSGEQCF	TGTGCCAGCAGCTTTTCCGGAGAGCAGTGCTTC
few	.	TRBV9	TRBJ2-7	CASSYTESQGYEQYF	TGTGCCAGCAGTTATACCGAGTCCCAGGGCTACGAGCAGTACTTC
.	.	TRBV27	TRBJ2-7	CASSLSLGAEQYF	TGTGCCAGCAGTTTATCGTTGGGTGCGGAGCAGTACTTC
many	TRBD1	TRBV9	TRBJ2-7	CASSAHHRGPREQYF	TGTGCCAGCAGCGCCCATCACAGGGGGCCGAGGGAGCAGTACTTC
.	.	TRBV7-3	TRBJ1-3	CASSRIGGNTIYF	TGTGCCAGCAGCCGAATTGGGGGAAACACCATATATTTT
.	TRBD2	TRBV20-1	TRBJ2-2	CSARASGLNTGELFF	TGCAGTGCTAGGGCTAGCGGGCTGAACACCGGGGAGCTGTTTTTT
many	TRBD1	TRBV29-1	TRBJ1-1	CSVVGWTGLEAFF	TGCAGCGTTGTGGGTTGGACAGGGTTAGAAGCTTTCTTT
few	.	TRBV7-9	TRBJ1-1	CASSLDWEVGVNTEAFF	TGTGCCAGCAGCTTAGATTGGGAGGTGGGGGTGAACACTGAAGCTTTCTTT
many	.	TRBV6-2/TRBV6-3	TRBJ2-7	CASSENRVYEQYF	TGTGCCAGCAGTGAAAACAGGGTCTACGAGCAGTACTTC
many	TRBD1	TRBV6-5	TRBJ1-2	CASSYSTIGQERGYTF	TGTGCCAGCAGTTACTCGACGATTGGACAGGAGCGGGGCTACACCTTC
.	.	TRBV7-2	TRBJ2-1	CASSRDKYNEQFF	TGTGCCAGCAGCAGGGACAAGTACAATGAGCAGTTCTTC
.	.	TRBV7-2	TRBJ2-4	CASRPDGNIQYF	TGTGCCAGCAGGCCGGACGGAAACATTCAGTACTTC
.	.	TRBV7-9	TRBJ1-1	CASSRPGPGAFF	TGTGCCAGCAGCAGACCCGGGCCGGGAGCTTTCTTT
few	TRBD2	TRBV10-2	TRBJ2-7	CASSAREEGGEQASYEQYF	TGCGCCAGCAGTGCTAGAGAGGAGGGAGGGGAACAGGCCTCCTACGAGCAGTACTTC
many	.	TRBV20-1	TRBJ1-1	CSASAKKNTEAFF	TGCAGTGCTAGTGCTAAAAAGAACACTGAAGCTTTCTTT
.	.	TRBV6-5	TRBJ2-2	CASGRGSGDTGELFF	TGTGCCAGCGGTCGCGGGTCCGGGGACACCGGGGAGCTGTTTTTT
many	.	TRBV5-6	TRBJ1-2	CASSQGHLYGYTF	TGTGCCAGCAGCCAGGGACATCTCTATGGCTACACCTTC
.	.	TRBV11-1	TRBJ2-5	CASSHGDMVGQETQYF	TGTGCCAGCAGCCACGGGGACATGGTTGGCCAAGAGACCCAGTACTTC
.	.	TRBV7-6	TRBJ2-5	CASDDSELSAVF	TGTGCCAGCGACGATAGCGAACTCTCCGCCGTCTTC
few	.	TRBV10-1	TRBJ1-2	CASSESPGYNGYTF	TGCGCCAGCAGTGAGTCACCGGGGTACAATGGCTACACCTTC
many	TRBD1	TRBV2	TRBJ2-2	CASSGGTGRTGELFF	TGTGCCAGCAGTGGAGGGACAGGGAGGACCGGGGAGCTGTTTTTT
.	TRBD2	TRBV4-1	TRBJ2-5	CASRPTGTSGIGETQYF	TGCGCCAGCAGACCGACCGGGACTAGCGGGATTGGGGAGACCCAGTACTTC
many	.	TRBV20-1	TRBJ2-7	CSARDPTKNYEQYF	TGCAGTGCTAGAGACCCAACAAAGAACTACGAGCAGTACTTC
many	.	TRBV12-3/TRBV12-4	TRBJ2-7	CASSLRGTYEQYF	TGTGCCAGCAGTTTACGGGGAACCTACGAGCAGTACTTC
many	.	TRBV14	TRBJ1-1	CASSQDLNGEAFF	TGTGCCAGCAGCCAAGACTTGAACGGTGAAGCTTTCTTT
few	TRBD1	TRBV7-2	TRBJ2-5	CASSLGGTGGYETQYF	TGTGCCAGCAGCTTAGGTGGGACAGGGGGTTACGAGACCCAGTACTTC